This T cell receptor beta chain was observed in a study of blood T cell repertoires in COVID-19. This clone was seen once. This table comes from immunoSEQ multiplex PCR, and its TCRdb copy is limited to in-frame clones, with some not included. Among 200,000 to 250,000 clones listed, about nine tenths were seen once. The CDR3 runs to 14 residues. Looked up from germline, CDR1 is SQVTM and CDR2 is ANQGSEA. Trimming left V 4 bases short and J 3 bases short, with 16 bases between. The sequence derives from a young man with COVID-19, enrolled during active disease. The sequenced sample consisted of peripheral blood. This sequence joins TRBV29-1 and TRBJ2-7; tentative D call: TRBD2 (6 bases). CDR3 coding DNA: TGCAGCGTTGCTCAGGGACTCCGTTTCTACGAGCAGTACTTC. Amino acid sequence: CSVAQGLRFYEQYF.